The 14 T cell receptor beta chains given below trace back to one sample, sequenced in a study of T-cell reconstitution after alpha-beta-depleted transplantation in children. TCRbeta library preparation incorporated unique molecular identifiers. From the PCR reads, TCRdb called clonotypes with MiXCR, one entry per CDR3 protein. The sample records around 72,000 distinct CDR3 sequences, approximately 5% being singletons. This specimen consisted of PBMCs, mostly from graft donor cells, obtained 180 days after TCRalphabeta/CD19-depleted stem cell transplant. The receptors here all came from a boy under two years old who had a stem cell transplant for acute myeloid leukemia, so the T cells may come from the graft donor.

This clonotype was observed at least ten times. The CDR3 is CASSFSFGLHFSGNTIYF. The CDR3 coding sequence is TGTGCCAGCAGTTTTAGTTTTGGACTACATTTCTCTGGAAACACCATATATTTT. The chain recombines TRBV12-3 or TRBV12-4 with TRBJ1-3, with no clear D. This CDR3 contains 18 residues. V lost 3 bases and J 0 bases, leaving 18 bases between the germline ends.

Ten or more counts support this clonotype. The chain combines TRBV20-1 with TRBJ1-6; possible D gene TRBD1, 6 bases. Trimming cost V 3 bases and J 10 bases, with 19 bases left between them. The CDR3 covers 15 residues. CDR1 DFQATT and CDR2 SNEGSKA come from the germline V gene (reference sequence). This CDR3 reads CSASAGGRGKSPLHF. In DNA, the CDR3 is TGCAGTGCTAGCGCTGGCGGCAGGGGAAAGTCACCCCTCCACTTT.

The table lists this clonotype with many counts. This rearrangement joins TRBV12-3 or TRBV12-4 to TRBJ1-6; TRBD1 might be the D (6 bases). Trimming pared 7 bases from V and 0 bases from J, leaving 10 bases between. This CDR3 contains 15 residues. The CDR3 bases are TGTGCCAGCAATCTAGGGGGCTCCTATAATTCACCCCTCCACTTT. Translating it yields CASNLGGSYNSPLHF.

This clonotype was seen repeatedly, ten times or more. The CDR3 nucleotides read TGCGCCAGCAGCTTGGTCTTCGGGGCAGGAGGAGGTGAGCAGTTCTTC. Residues: CASSLVFGAGGGEQFF. The V call is TRBV5-1, the J call TRBJ2-1, with D tentatively TRBD1 or TRBD2 (5 bases each). This CDR3 spans 16 amino acids. CDR1 SGHRS and CDR2 YFSETQ come from the germline V gene. V was clipped by 0 bases and J by 9 bases, with 19 bases between them.

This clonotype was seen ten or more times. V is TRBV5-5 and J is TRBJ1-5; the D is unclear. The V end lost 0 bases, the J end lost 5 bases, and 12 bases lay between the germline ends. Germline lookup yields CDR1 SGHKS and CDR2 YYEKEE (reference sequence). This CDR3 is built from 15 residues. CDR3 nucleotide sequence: TGTGCCAGCAGCTTGGGGTCAAGGGCCTATCAGCCCCAGCATTTT. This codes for CASSLGSRAYQPQHF. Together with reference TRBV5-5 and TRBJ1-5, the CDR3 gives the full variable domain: DAGVTQSPTHLIKTRGQQVTLRCSPISGHKSVSWYQQVLGQGPQFIFQYYEKEERGRGNFPDRFSARQFPNYSSELNVNALLLGDSALYLCASSLGSRAYQPQHFGDGTRLSIL.

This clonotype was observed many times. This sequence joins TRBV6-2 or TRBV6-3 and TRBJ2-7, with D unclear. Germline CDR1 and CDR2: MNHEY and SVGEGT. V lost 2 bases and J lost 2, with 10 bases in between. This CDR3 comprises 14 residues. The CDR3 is CASSYEGDTYEQYF. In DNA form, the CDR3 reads TGTGCCAGCAGTTACGAAGGCGATACCTACGAGCAGTACTTC.

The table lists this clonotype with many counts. The CDR3 spells CASSPLAGGPYNEQFF. In DNA form, the CDR3 reads TGCGCCAGCAGTCCTCTAGCGGGGGGGCCCTACAATGAGCAGTTCTTC. This chain joins TRBV5-1 and TRBJ2-1; 12 bases fit TRBD2. There are 16 residues in the CDR3. The V gene's germline CDR1 is SGHRS and CDR2 YFSETQ. The V gene end was trimmed by 5 bases and the J gene end by 2 bases; junction bases not matched to a gene: 5. Together with reference TRBV5-1 and TRBJ2-1, the CDR3 gives the full variable domain: KAGVTQTPRYLIKTRGQQVTLSCSPISGHRSVSWYQQTPGQGLQFLFEYFSETQRNKGNFPGRFSGRQFSNSRSEMNVSTLELGDSALYLCASSPLAGGPYNEQFFGPGTRLTVL.

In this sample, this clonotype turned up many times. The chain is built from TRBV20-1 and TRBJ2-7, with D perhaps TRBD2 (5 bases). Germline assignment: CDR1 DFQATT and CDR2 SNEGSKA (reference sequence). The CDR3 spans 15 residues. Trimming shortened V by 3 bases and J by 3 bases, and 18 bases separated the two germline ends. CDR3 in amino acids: CSARGANPGYYEQYF. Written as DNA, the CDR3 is TGCAGTGCTAGGGGAGCCAACCCGGGATACTACGAGCAGTACTTC.

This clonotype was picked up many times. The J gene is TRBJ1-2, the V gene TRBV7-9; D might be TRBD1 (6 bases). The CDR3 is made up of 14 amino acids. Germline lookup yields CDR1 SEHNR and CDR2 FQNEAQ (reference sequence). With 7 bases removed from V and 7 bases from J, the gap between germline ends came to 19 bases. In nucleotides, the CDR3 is TGTGCCAGCACCCCGGTGGGGCAGGGGTCTGGCTACACCTTC. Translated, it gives CASTPVGQGSGYTF.

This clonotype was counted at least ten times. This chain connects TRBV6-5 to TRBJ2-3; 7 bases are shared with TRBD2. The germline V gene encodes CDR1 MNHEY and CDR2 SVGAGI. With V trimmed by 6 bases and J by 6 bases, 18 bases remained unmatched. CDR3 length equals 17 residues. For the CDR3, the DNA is TGTGCCAGCAGCCCCCCGCGCCGCCGGGGGGAAAAGGATACGCAGTATTTT. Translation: CASSPPRRRGEKDTQYF.

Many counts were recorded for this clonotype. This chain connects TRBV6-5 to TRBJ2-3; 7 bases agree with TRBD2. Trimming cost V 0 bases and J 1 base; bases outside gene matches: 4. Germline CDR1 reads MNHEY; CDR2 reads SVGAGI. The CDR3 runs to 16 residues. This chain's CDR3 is CASSYSRTRGTDTQYF. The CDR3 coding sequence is TGTGCCAGCAGTTACTCGAGGACTAGAGGCACAGATACGCAGTATTTT.

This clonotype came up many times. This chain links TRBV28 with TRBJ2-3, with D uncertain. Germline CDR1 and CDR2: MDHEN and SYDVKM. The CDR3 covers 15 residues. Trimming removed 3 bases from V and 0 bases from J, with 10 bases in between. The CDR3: CASSFGSSSTDTQYF. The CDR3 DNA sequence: TGTGCCAGCAGTTTCGGCAGCTCTAGCACAGATACGCAGTATTTT.

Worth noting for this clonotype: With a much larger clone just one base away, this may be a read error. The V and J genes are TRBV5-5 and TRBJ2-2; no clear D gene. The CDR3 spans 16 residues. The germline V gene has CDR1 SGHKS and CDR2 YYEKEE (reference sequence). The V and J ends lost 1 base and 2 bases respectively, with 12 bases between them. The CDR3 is CASSLIEKPNTGELFF. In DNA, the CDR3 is TGTGCCAGCAGCTTGATTGAGAAGCCCAACACCGGGGAGCTGTTTTTT.

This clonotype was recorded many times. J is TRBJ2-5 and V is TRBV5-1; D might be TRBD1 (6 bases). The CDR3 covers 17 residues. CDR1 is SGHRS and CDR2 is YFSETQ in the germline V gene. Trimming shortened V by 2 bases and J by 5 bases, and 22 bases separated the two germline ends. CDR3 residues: CASSFVVRNREGETQYF. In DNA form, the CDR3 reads TGCGCCAGCAGCTTTGTGGTCCGCAACAGGGAAGGGGAGACCCAGTACTTC.